The 4 T cell receptor beta chains presented below share a single source sample, sequenced in a study of T cells in women clearing cervical HPV infection. TCRdb keeps only in-frame clones here, not all; method: immunoSEQ multiplex PCR. The repertoire table contains fewer than 25,000 clones. The sequencing sample was made of blood buffy coat. These receptors came from a woman between 18 and 69 years old with a cervical HPV16 infection that either progressed to CIN3+ or cleared (not recorded which).

As to this clone: The read gets to within 3 residues of the CDR3 end, and the germline J gene fills in the rest. The chain has TRBV29-1 and TRBJ2-1; the D gene is possibly TRBD1 (6 bases). In germline, CDR1 is SQVTM, CDR2 ANQGSEA. V was shortened by 3 bases and J by 0 bases, with 12 bases between the two germline ends. The CDR3 contains 15 residues. The sequenced part of the CDR3 DNA is TGCAGCGTTGATGAGGGGACAACCTCCTACAATGAG. Its protein product is CSVDEGTTSYNE. The complete CDR3 sequence is CSVDEGTTSYNEQFF.

The part of the CDR3 DNA that was read is TGCAGTGCCCAACCCGGGACAGATTATGGC. Protein: CSAQPGTDYG. The CDR3 as a whole reads CSAQPGTDYGYTF. The V and J genes are TRBV20-1 and TRBJ1-2; 7 bases align to TRBD1. Read data end 3 residues before the CDR3 end; the end is taken from the germline J gene. Trimming cost V 6 bases and J 5 bases; bases outside gene matches: 9. The CDR3 is made up of 13 amino acids. Germline lookup yields CDR1 DFQATT and CDR2 SNEGSKA (reference sequence).

As regards this clone: The read terminates 3 residues before the CDR3 end, so the remaining end is supplied by the germline J gene. The V and J genes are TRBV7-2 and TRBJ1-2; D unclear. Germline CDR1 SGHTA, CDR2 FQGNSA. This CDR3 has 14 residues. Partial CDR3 DNA: TGTGCCAGCAGCTTAGTGAAGGGCCTCTACGAC. This translates into CASSLVKGLYD. The full CDR3 is CASSLVKGLYDYTF.

The CDR3 DNA, read in part, is TGCAGTGCTAGGGTGACAGGAGCCAAAAACATT. Translated: CSARVTGAKNI. The whole CDR3 is CSARVTGAKNIQYF. The rearrangement uses TRBV20-1 and TRBJ2-4; D is perhaps TRBD1 (6 bases). From the germline J gene comes the end of the CDR3, since the read stops 3 residues before it. The CDR3 is 14 residues long. The germline V gene encodes CDR1 DFQATT and CDR2 SNEGSKA (reference sequence). Trimming cost V 3 bases and J 0 bases, with 9 bases left between them.